The 9 T cell receptor beta chains below all came from one sample that was sequenced in a study of T-cell reconstitution after alpha-beta-depleted transplantation in children (dated by TCRdb to the mid-2010s). The library came from PCR. TCRdb lists the instrument as Illumina HiSeq 2500. TCR libraries were prepared with molecular barcoding, using unique molecular identifiers to normalize TCRbeta repertoire quantification. TCRdb cleaned the public reads at Q25 with fastp, built clones with MiXCR and kept in-frame beta chains. Each entry is one CDR3 protein sequence, shown with its most common DNA and genes. Present in this sample are about 250,000 distinct CDR3 sequences, 20% to 30% of which were seen just once. Of the sample, around 4.8% falls within the top ten clones. The sample's treatment or condition, from its label and the paper: allogeneic hematopoietic cell transplantation with graft depleted of TCRalphabeta T cells and CD19 B cells.

The sample here was PBMCs, mostly from graft donor cells, taken 360 days after TCRalphabeta/CD19-depleted stem cell transplant. These receptors originate from a female patient aged 2 to 10 who had a stem cell transplant for congenital amegakaryocytic thrombocytopenia, so the T cells may come from the graft donor.

V gene TRBV10-3 combines with J gene TRBJ2-2; no clear D gene. Germline V gene sequence: CDR1 ENHRY, CDR2 SYGVKD. This CDR3 contains 15 residues. V lost 0 bases and J 7 bases, leaving 12 bases between the germline ends. Here the CDR3 DNA reads TGTGCCATCAGTGAGTCGAAGGTTTATAGCGGGGAGCTGTTTTTT. It specifies CAISESKVYSGELFF.

Details on this clonotype: At one end the junction does not follow the germline gene, possibly because of a read error. The chain carries TRBV29-1 and TRBJ2-3; TRBD2 is a possible D gene (6 bases). CDR1 SQVTM and CDR2 ANQGSEA come from the germline V gene. The length of the CDR3 is 14 residues. The CDR3 here is CGVSGRISTDTQYF. The CDR3 bases are TGCGGCGTTTCCGGGAGAATTAGCACAGATACGCAGTATTTT.

This clonotype was counted between two and nine times. The genes are TRBV6-1 and TRBJ2-7, with D uncertain. V lost 7 bases and J 1 base, leaving 5 bases between the germline ends. This CDR3 is 11 amino acids long. CDR1 MNHNS and CDR2 SASEGT come from the germline V gene. The CDR3 DNA reads as TGTGCCAGCACGAGTTCCTACGAGCAGTACTTC. This codes for CASTSSYEQYF.

The rearrangement links TRBV20-1 to TRBJ2-5; a weak D match, TRBD2 (5 bases). The V end lost 3 bases, the J end lost 5 bases, and 19 bases lay between the germline ends. The CDR3 sequence is 15 residues long. CDR1 and CDR2 from the germline V gene are DFQATT and SNEGSKA (reference sequence). The CDR3 region has the DNA TGCAGTGCTAGTTATGCGACTATCACGCGGGAGACCCAGTACTTC. This translates into CSASYATITRETQYF.

J is TRBJ2-7 and V is TRBV28; 7 nucleotides line up with TRBD1. J was trimmed by 2 bases and V by 5 bases; bases with no gene match: 6. The V gene's germline CDR1 is MDHEN and CDR2 SYDVKM. The CDR3 runs to 14 residues. The CDR3 region is CASSPTGNPYEQYF. In DNA form, the CDR3 reads TGTGCCAGCAGTCCGACAGGGAATCCCTACGAGCAGTACTTC.

This clonotype was seen a handful of times. This sequence joins TRBV7-8 and TRBJ2-1; possibly TRBD1 for D (6 bases). CDR3 length: 15 residues. V gave up 5 bases and J gave up 7 bases, with 18 bases separating them. Germline V gene lookup returns CDR1 SGHVS and CDR2 FQNEAQ. The CDR3: CASSPNRTQGNEQFF. The CDR3 DNA reads as TGTGCCAGCAGCCCGAATCGGACCCAGGGGAATGAGCAGTTCTTC.

The chain couples TRBV28 to TRBJ2-3; the match to TRBD2 covers 8 bases. Trimming took 4 bases from V and 2 from J; bases not matched to a gene: 17. Per germline, CDR1 MDHEN and CDR2 SYDVKM. This CDR3 comprises 19 residues. The CDR3, as DNA: TGTGCCAGCAGTTGGGGCGTTGTCGGGGGGGGCCCCCTCACAGATACGCAGTATTTT. This translates into CASSWGVVGGGPLTDTQYF. Variable domain in full (rest from reference TRBV28 and TRBJ2-3): DVKVTQSSRYLVKRTGEKVFLECVQDMDHENMFWYRQDPGLGLRLIYFSYDVKMKEKGDIPEGYSVSREKKERFSLILESASTNQTSMYLCASSWGVVGGGPLTDTQYFGPGTRLTVL.

This clonotype was observed a handful of times. J is TRBJ2-7 and V is TRBV7-2; D call uncertain. Trimming cost V 1 base and J 3 bases, with 16 bases left between them. CDR1 SGHTA and CDR2 FQGNSA come from the germline V gene. This CDR3 is 16 amino acids long. DNA for the CDR3: TGTGCCAGCAGCTTAGTTGCAGCAAACAATTACTACGAGCAGTACTTC. Translating it yields CASSLVAANNYYEQYF.

The chain combines TRBV4-2 with TRBJ1-5; D is possibly TRBD1 (5 bases). CDR3 size: 15 residues. Trimming took 3 bases from V and 3 from J, leaving 12 bases between them. In germline, CDR1 is LGHNA, CDR2 YNFKEQ. The CDR3 DNA follows: TGTGCCAGCAGCCAGGAAGGACAAGACAATCAGCCCCAGCATTTT. Amino acids: CASSQEGQDNQPQHF.